This TCR beta chain was sequenced in a study of T cell repertoires in cytomegalovirus infection. Across the study: In public TCR beta signatures, there were indications of both CMV infection and matching HLA type.

Using its own MiXCR run on the reads, TCRdb lists one record per CDR3 protein. The table records 350,000 to 450,000 distinct CDR3 sequences, 15% to 20% of them present only once. Broader study findings: CMV-specific HLA-C-restricted TCR beta clonotypes dominated the ex vivo response. People with CMV and the relevant HLA were identified by cumulative public TCR beta family frequency.

This clonotype was observed a few times. No antigen is known for it. The source is a human donor in good health (CMV status not recorded). Some clones in this sample may be carry-over from other donors' samples. The sequenced material came from PBMCs.

The CDR3 sequence is CASRVGLISSPLHF. The CDR3 region has the DNA TGTGCCAGCAGGGTGGGCCTTATAAGTTCACCCCTCCACTTT. The J gene is TRBJ1-6, the V gene TRBV11-2; D is ambiguous. Germline CDR1 is SGHAT and CDR2 is FQNNGV. The V end lost 6 bases, the J end lost 9 bases, and 15 bases lay between the germline ends. CDR3 length equals 14 residues.